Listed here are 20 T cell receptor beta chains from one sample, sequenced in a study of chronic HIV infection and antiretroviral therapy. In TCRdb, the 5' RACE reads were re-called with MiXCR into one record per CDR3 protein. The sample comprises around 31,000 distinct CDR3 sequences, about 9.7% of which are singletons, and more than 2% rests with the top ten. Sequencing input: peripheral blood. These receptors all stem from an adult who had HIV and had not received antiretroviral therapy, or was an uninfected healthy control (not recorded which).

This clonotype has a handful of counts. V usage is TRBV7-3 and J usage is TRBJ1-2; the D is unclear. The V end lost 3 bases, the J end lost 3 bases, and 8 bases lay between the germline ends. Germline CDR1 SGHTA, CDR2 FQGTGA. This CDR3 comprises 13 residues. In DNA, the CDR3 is TGTGCCAGCAGCTTGAACGGAGACTATGGCTACACCTTC. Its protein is CASSLNGDYGYTF.

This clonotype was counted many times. CDR3 DNA sequence: TGTGCCAGCAGTTCGGCCCCGACAGGGGAAGGAGAGCAGTACTTC. Its translation: CASSSAPTGEGEQYF. The V call is TRBV27, the J call TRBJ2-7; TRBD1 matches at 8 bases. The CDR3 has 15 amino acids. In germline, CDR1 is MNHEY, CDR2 SMNVEV (reference sequence). Trimming cost V 4 bases and J 7 bases; bases outside gene matches: 12.

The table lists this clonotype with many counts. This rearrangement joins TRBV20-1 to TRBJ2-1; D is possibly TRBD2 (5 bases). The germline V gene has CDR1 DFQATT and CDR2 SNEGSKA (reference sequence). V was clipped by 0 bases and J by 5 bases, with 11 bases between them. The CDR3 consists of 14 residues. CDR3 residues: CSARDGGFHNEQFF. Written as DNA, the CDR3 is TGCAGTGCTAGAGATGGCGGGTTTCACAATGAGCAGTTCTTC.

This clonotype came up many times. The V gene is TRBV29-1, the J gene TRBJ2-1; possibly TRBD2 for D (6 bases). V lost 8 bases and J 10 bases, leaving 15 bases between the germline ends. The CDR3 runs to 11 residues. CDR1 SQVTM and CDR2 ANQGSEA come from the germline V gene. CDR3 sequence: CSLTGVGEQFF. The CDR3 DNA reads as TGCAGCCTTACGGGGGTAGGAGAGCAGTTCTTC.

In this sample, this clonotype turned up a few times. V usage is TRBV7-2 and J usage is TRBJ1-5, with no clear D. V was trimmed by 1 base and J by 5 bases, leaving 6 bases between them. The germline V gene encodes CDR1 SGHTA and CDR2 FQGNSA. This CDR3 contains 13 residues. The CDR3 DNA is TGTGCCAGCAGCTTAGATCTGGATCAGCCCCAGCATTTT. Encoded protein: CASSLDLDQPQHF.

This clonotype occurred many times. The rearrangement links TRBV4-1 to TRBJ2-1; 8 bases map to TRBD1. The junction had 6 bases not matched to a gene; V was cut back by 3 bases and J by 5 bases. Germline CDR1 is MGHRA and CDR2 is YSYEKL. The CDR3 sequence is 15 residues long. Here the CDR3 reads CASSHPDRDNNEQFF. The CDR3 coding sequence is TGCGCCAGCAGCCACCCGGACAGGGATAACAATGAGCAGTTCTTC.

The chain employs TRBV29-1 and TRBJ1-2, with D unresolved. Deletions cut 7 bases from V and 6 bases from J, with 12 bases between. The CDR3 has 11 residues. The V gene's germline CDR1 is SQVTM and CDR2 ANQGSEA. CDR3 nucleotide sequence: TGCAGCGGAGAAAGTCCGGATGGCTACACCTTC. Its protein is CSGESPDGYTF.

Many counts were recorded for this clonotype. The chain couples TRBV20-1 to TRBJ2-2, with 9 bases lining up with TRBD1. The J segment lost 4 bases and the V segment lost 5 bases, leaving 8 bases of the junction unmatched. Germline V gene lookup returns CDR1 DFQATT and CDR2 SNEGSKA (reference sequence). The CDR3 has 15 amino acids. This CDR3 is CSAASRDRATGELFF. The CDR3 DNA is TGCAGTGCTGCCTCCCGGGACAGGGCCACCGGGGAGCTGTTTTTT.

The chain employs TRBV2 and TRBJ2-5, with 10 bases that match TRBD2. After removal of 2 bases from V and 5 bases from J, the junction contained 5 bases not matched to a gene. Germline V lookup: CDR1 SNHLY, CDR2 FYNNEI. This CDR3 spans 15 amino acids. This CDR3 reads CASSELAGAAETQYF. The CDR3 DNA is TGTGCCAGCAGTGAACTAGCGGGAGCGGCGGAGACCCAGTACTTC.

The CDR3 nucleotides read TGCGCCAGCAGCTTTCTATCTGAGCAGTTCTTC. Its protein is CASSFLSEQFF. This chain uses TRBV5-1 with TRBJ2-1; D gene ambiguous. Trimming took off 2 bases at V and 9 bases at J, with 6 bases between the two ends. The CDR3 extends over 11 amino acids. Germline V CDR1 and CDR2: SGHRS, YFSETQ.

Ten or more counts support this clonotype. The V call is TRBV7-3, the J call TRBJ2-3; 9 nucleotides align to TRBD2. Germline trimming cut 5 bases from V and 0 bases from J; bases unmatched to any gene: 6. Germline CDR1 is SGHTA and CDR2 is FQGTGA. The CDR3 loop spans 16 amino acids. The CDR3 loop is CASSPRSGGSTDTQYF. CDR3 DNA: TGTGCCAGCAGCCCCAGAAGCGGGGGGAGCACAGATACGCAGTATTTT. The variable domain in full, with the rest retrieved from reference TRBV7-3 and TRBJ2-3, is GAGVSQTPSNKVTEKGKYVELRCDPISGHTALYWYRQSLGQGPEFLIYFQGTGAADDSGLPNDRFFAVRPEGSVSTLKIQRTERGDSAVYLCASSPRSGGSTDTQYFGPGTRLTVL.

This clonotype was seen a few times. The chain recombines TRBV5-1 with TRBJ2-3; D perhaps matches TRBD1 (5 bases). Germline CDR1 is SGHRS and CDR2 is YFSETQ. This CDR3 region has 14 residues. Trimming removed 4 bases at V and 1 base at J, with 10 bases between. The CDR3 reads CASSVLQGTDTQYF. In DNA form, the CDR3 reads TGCGCCAGCAGCGTATTACAGGGCACAGATACGCAGTATTTT. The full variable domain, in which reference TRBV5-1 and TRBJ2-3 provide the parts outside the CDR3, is KAGVTQTPRYLIKTRGQQVTLSCSPISGHRSVSWYQQTPGQGLQFLFEYFSETQRNKGNFPGRFSGRQFSNSRSEMNVSTLELGDSALYLCASSVLQGTDTQYFGPGTRLTVL.

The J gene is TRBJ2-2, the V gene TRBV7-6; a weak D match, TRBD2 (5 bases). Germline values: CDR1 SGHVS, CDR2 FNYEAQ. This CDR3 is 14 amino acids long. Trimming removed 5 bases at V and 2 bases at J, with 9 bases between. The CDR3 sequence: CASSPRTNTGELFF. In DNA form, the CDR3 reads TGTGCCAGCAGCCCCCGGACTAACACCGGGGAGCTGTTTTTT.

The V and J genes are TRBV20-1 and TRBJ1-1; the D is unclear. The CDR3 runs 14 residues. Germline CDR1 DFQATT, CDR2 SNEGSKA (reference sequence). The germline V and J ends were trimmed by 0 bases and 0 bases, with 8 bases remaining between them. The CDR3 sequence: CSAREGSLNTEAFF. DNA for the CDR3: TGCAGTGCTAGAGAGGGGAGCTTGAACACTGAAGCTTTCTTT.

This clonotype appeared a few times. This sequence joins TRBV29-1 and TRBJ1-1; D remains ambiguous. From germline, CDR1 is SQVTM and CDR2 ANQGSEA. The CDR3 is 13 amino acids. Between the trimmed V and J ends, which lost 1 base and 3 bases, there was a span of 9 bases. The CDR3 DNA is TGCAGCGTTGAAGTGTGGGAACACACTGAAGCTTTCTTT. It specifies CSVEVWEHTEAFF.

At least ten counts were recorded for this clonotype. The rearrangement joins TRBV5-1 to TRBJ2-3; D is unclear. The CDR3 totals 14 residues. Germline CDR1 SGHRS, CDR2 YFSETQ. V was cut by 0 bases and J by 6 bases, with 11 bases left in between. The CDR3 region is CASSLESGQDTQYF. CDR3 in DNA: TGCGCCAGCAGCTTGGAATCAGGCCAGGATACGCAGTATTTT. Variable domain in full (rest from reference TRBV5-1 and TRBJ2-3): KAGVTQTPRYLIKTRGQQVTLSCSPISGHRSVSWYQQTPGQGLQFLFEYFSETQRNKGNFPGRFSGRQFSNSRSEMNVSTLELGDSALYLCASSLESGQDTQYFGPGTRLTVL.

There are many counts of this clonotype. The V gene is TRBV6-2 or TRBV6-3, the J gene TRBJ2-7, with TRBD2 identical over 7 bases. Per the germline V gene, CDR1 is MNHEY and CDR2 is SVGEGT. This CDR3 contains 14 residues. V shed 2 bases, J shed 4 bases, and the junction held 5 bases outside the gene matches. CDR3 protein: CASSYGGSIYEQYF. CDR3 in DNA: TGTGCCAGCAGTTACGGCGGGAGTATATACGAGCAGTACTTC.

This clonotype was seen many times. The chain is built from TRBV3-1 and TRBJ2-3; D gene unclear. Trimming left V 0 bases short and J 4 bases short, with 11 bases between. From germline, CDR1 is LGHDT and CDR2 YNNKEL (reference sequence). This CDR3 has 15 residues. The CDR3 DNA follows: TGTGCCAGCAGCCAAGATCATCGCGGATCAGATACGCAGTATTTT. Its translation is CASSQDHRGSDTQYF.

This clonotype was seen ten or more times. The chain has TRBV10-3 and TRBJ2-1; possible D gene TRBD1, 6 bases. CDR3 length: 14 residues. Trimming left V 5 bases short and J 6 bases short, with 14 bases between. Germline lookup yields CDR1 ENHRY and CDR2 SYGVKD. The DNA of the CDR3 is TGTGCCATCAGTTTCGTGCCAGGGGCCAATGAGCAGTTCTTC. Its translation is CAISFVPGANEQFF.

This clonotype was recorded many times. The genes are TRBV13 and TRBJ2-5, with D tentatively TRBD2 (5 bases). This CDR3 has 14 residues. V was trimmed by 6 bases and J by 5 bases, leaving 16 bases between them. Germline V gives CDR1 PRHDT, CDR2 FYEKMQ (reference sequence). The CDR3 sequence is CASSTRHSSETQYF. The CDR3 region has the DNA TGTGCCAGCAGTACTAGGCATAGTTCTGAGACCCAGTACTTC. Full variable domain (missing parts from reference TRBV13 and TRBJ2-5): AAGVIQSPRHLIKEKRETATLKCYPIPRHDTVYWYQQGPGQDPQFLISFYEKMQSDKGSIPDRFSAQQFSDYHSELNMSSLELGDSALYFCASSTRHSSETQYFGPGTRLLVL.